The clone carrying this T cell receptor beta chain was counted at least ten times. This CDR3 comprises 14 residues. V was pared by 7 bases and J by 0 bases, with 10 bases between. Germline-derived CDR1 and CDR2 are MNHEY and SVGAGI. Individual cDNA molecules were tagged with unique molecular identifiers, the study reported. One entry per CDR3 protein, called by TCRdb with MiXCR from the 5' RACE reads. The profile shows tens of thousands of distinct CDR3 sequences, around 10% of them singletons. The data were taken from a study of early T cells in non-severe SARS-CoV-2 infection. Study summary: Sequencing targeted bulk RNA from unsorted whole blood, leaving chains unpaired.

The receptor was isolated from an adult who was a healthcare worker with PCR-confirmed SARS-CoV-2 infection or an uninfected control (not recorded which). The chain uses TRBV6-5 and TRBJ1-3, with no clear D. Material: whole blood. The CDR3 region has the DNA TGTGCCAGCAAAGTCGTCGCCTCTGGAAACACCATATATTTT. It encodes CASKVVASGNTIYF.